This TCR beta chain stems from a study of cytomegalovirus exposure and HLA in healthy donors. Study observations and caveats: In an earlier analysis, about 87% or about 30%: the productive usage of most TCR beta V segments. The authors enumerated 180 or so TCR beta chains as linked to cytomegalovirus.

A note on this clone: Its antigen is unidentified.

The study ran its PCR with 60 Vbeta and 13 Jbeta primers. Libraries were prepared by immunoSEQ multiplex PCR; TCRdb keeps only in-frame clonotypes and omits some of them. Among some 190,000 clones listed, roughly 82% were seen once. The sequence was obtained from a man aged 40-49 years in good health and CMV-seronegative. The sequencing sample was made of PBMCs.

The CDR3 coding sequence is TGTGCCTGGAGACAGGGAGAAATTTACAATGAGCAGTTCTTC. Its translation is CAWRQGEIYNEQFF. The V gene is TRBV30, the J gene TRBJ2-1; a possible D gene is TRBD1 (6 bases). The V end lost 3 bases, the J end lost 4 bases, and 13 bases lay between the germline ends. Germline V CDR1 and CDR2: GTSNPN, SVGIG (reference sequence). The CDR3 length is 14 residues.